This is a list of T cell receptor beta chains from one sample in a study of T cells after yellow fever vaccination. In TCRdb, the 5' RACE reads were re-called with MiXCR into one record per CDR3 protein. The data contain 80,000 to 100,000 distinct CDR3 sequences, about 8.4% of them singletons. The sample here was CD8+ T cells not binding an NS4B(214-222) dextramer, sorted from PBMCs, taken roughly 15 days after the first yellow fever vaccination. These receptors originate from a man aged 18 to 30 who received the YFV17D yellow fever vaccine. The CDR3 runs from the conserved cysteine through the conserved F or W. The D gene is left open where the match is weak. Size is omitted from some rows. Given values are once, few, many or a class for expanded clones.

J: TRBJ1-6; V: TRBV10-3; D: NA; size: NA; CDR3: CSGTGDYSPLHF; DNA: TGCTCCGGGACGGGAGACTATTCACCCCTCCACTTT
J: TRBJ2-1; V: TRBV7-8; D: NA; size: NA; CDR3: CASTMGRPEQFF; DNA: TGTGCCAGCACTATGGGCCGCCCTGAGCAGTTCTTC
J: TRBJ2-1; V: TRBV4-1; D: TRBD1; size: few; CDR3: CASSLRDRVQDEQFF; DNA: TGCGCCAGCAGCCTCCGGGACAGGGTACAGGATGAGCAGTTCTTC
J: TRBJ1-1; V: TRBV29-1; D: NA; size: few; CDR3: CSARGHQNTEAFF; DNA: TGCAGCGCCCGGGGACATCAGAACACTGAAGCTTTCTTT
J: TRBJ1-2; V: TRBV29-1; D: NA; size: NA; CDR3: CSVPKGRVYGYTF; DNA: TGCAGCGTCCCCAAAGGGAGGGTCTATGGCTACACCTTC
J: TRBJ1-1; V: TRBV7-3; D: NA; size: many; CDR3: CASSLTGNTEAFF; DNA: TGTGCCAGCAGCTTAACTGGGAACACTGAAGCTTTCTTT
J: TRBJ2-7; V: TRBV28; D: TRBD1; size: NA; CDR3: CASSRRVGRGTYEQYF; DNA: TGTGCCAGCAGTAGAAGAGTAGGCAGGGGGACCTACGAGCAGTACTTC
J: TRBJ2-7; V: TRBV2; D: NA; size: few; CDR3: CASSPERGGNEQYF; DNA: TGTGCCAGCAGCCCCGAACGGGGTGGGAACGAGCAGTACTTC
J: TRBJ2-3; V: TRBV6-4; D: TRBD2; size: NA; CDR3: CASSEASGDSTDTQYF; DNA: TGTGCCAGCAGTGAGGCTAGCGGGGATAGCACAGATACGCAGTATTTT
J: TRBJ2-3; V: TRBV6-2/TRBV6-3; D: NA; size: many; CDR3: CASSYPDTQYF; DNA: TGTGCCAGCAGTTACCCGGATACGCAGTATTTT
J: TRBJ1-6; V: TRBV7-2; D: NA; size: few; CDR3: CASSVFNSPLHF; DNA: TGTGCCAGCAGCGTTTTTAATTCACCCCTCCACTTT
J: TRBJ1-4; V: TRBV7-9; D: TRBD1; size: few; CDR3: CASSPKSQGVEKLFF; DNA: TGTGCCAGCAGCCCGAAGTCACAGGGGGTTGAAAAACTGTTTTTT
J: TRBJ1-4; V: TRBV7-6; D: NA; size: few; CDR3: CASSLEGEKLFF; DNA: TGTGCCAGCAGCTTAGAGGGAGAAAAACTGTTTTTT
J: TRBJ2-5; V: TRBV5-8; D: NA; size: NA; CDR3: CASSPLPPVAQYF; DNA: TGTGCCAGCAGCCCCCTACCGCCCGTGGCCCAGTACTTC
J: TRBJ2-2; V: TRBV18; D: NA; size: few; CDR3: CASSIAANTGELFF; DNA: TGTGCCAGCTCAATAGCGGCGAACACCGGGGAGCTGTTTTTT
J: TRBJ1-3; V: TRBV6-5; D: TRBD1; size: few; CDR3: CASSSRDRDGNTIYF; DNA: TGTGCCAGCAGTTCCCGGGACAGGGATGGAAACACCATATATTTT
J: TRBJ1-4; V: TRBV5-5; D: NA; size: NA; CDR3: CASSTSGAANEKLFF; DNA: TGTGCCAGCAGCACGTCGGGCGCAGCGAATGAAAAACTGTTTTTT
J: TRBJ2-1; V: TRBV7-2; D: NA; size: NA; CDR3: CASSLVARAEIEQFF; DNA: TGTGCCAGCAGCTTAGTAGCTAGGGCCGAGATTGAGCAGTTCTTC
J: TRBJ1-1; V: TRBV12-3/TRBV12-4; D: TRBD1; size: many; CDR3: CASSGQGFAEAFF; DNA: TGTGCCAGCAGTGGACAGGGGTTCGCTGAAGCTTTCTTT
J: TRBJ1-2; V: TRBV11-2; D: NA; size: NA; CDR3: CASSFGRGPYGYTF; DNA: TGTGCCAGCAGCTTTGGCAGAGGACCCTATGGCTACACCTTC
J: TRBJ2-5; V: TRBV7-9; D: NA; size: NA; CDR3: CAGLFGGRETQYF; DNA: TGTGCCGGACTATTTGGGGGCCGAGAGACCCAGTACTTC
J: TRBJ2-1; V: TRBV6-5; D: NA; size: few; CDR3: CASSYSLALWNEQFF; DNA: TGTGCCAGCAGTTACTCTTTAGCCCTTTGGAATGAGCAGTTCTTC
J: TRBJ1-2; V: TRBV5-1; D: NA; size: few; CDR3: CASSLSPGLGYGYTF; DNA: TGCGCCAGCAGCTTGTCTCCAGGGTTGGGCTATGGCTACACCTTC
J: TRBJ1-3; V: TRBV12-5; D: TRBD1; size: NA; CDR3: CASGFWVVDRGSGNTIYF; DNA: TGTGCTAGTGGTTTTTGGGTCGTCGACAGGGGGTCTGGAAACACCATATATTTT
J: TRBJ2-7; V: TRBV5-5; D: TRBD2; size: few; CDR3: CASSLRVAGGPVYEQYF; DNA: TGTGCCAGCAGCTTGAGGGTAGCGGGGGGGCCGGTCTACGAGCAGTACTTC
J: TRBJ1-4; V: TRBV7-6; D: NA; size: NA; CDR3: CASSLDPNEKLFF; DNA: TGTGCCAGCAGCTTAGATCCTAATGAAAAACTGTTTTTT
J: TRBJ1-2; V: TRBV23-1; D: NA; size: NA; CDR3: CASSQSKAAHGYTF; DNA: TGCGCCAGCAGTCAAAGTAAGGCAGCCCATGGCTACACCTTC
J: TRBJ2-7; V: TRBV12-3/TRBV12-4; D: TRBD1; size: NA; CDR3: CASLHGEDRAYEQYF; DNA: TGTGCCAGCCTCCATGGGGAGGACAGGGCCTACGAGCAGTACTTC
J: TRBJ2-7; V: TRBV7-9; D: NA; size: NA; CDR3: CASSPAGEQYF; DNA: TGTGCCAGCAGCCCGGCCGGAGAGCAGTACTTC
J: TRBJ2-1; V: TRBV12-3/TRBV12-4; D: TRBD2; size: few; CDR3: CASSSGSGSYNEQFF; DNA: TGTGCCAGCAGCTCCGGTAGCGGGAGCTACAATGAGCAGTTCTTC
J: TRBJ2-3; V: TRBV24-1; D: TRBD1; size: NA; CDR3: CATSEVDRSKVSTDTQYF; DNA: TGTGCCACCAGTGAAGTGGACAGGAGCAAAGTAAGCACAGATACGCAGTATTTT
J: TRBJ2-3; V: TRBV4-1; D: NA; size: many; CDR3: CASSSGGWDTQYF; DNA: TGCGCCAGCAGCTCGGGGGGCTGGGATACGCAGTATTTT
J: TRBJ2-1; V: TRBV18; D: NA; size: NA; CDR3: CASSPLGHLDAIYNEQFF; DNA: TGTGCCAGCTCACCACTAGGACACCTAGACGCGATCTACAATGAGCAGTTCTTC
J: TRBJ2-1; V: TRBV6-5; D: NA; size: NA; CDR3: CASSYGAGYNEQFF; DNA: TGTGCCAGCAGTTACGGGGCGGGATACAATGAGCAGTTCTTC
J: TRBJ2-2; V: TRBV6-5; D: NA; size: many; CDR3: CASSYGQVTGELFF; DNA: TGTGCCAGCAGTTATGGTCAGGTCACCGGGGAGCTGTTTTTT
J: TRBJ2-1; V: TRBV29-1; D: TRBD2; size: many; CDR3: CSVTSPMALSGNEQFF; DNA: TGCAGCGTGACTAGCCCCATGGCCCTGTCCGGCAATGAGCAGTTCTTC
J: TRBJ1-1; V: TRBV5-1; D: NA; size: NA; CDR3: CASSSNREEAFF; DNA: TGCGCCAGCAGCTCTAACAGGGAGGAAGCTTTCTTT